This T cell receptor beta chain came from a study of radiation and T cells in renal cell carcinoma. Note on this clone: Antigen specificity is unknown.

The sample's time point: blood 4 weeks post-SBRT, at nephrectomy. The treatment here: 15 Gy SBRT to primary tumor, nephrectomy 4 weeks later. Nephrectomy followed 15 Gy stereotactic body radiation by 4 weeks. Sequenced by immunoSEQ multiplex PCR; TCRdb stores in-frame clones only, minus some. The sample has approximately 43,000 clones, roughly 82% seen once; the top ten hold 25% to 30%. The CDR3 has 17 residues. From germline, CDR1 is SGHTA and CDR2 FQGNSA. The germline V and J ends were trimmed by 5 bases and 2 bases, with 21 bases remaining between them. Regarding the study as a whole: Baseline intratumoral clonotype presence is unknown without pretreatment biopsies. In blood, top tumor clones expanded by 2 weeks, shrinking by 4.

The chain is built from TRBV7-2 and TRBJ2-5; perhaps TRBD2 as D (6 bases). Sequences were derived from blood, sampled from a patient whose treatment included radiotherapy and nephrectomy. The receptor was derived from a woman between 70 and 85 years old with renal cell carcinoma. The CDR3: CASSVNALASIQETQYF. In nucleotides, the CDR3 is TGTGCCAGCAGCGTAAACGCTCTAGCGAGTATACAAGAGACCCAGTACTTC.